One sample yielded the 9 T cell receptor beta chains listed below, sequenced in a study of T cell changes during pregnancy in multiple sclerosis. Produced via immunoSEQ multiplex PCR; TCRdb's table is partial and in-frame only. The sample records 45,000 to 50,000 clones, 92% being singletons. The sample was peripheral blood, taken in the third trimester of pregnancy. These receptors all stem from a female donor with multiple sclerosis, enrolled in a pregnancy study.

The chain combines TRBV27 with TRBJ1-1; TRBD1 is a possible D gene (5 bases). V lost 5 bases and J 3 bases, leaving 16 bases between the germline ends. This CDR3 comprises 15 residues. From germline, CDR1 is MNHEY and CDR2 SMNVEV (reference sequence). CDR3 loop: CASSPPGLRDTEAFF. CDR3 in DNA: TGTGCCAGCAGTCCCCCGGGCCTCAGGGACACTGAAGCTTTCTTT.

The chain joins TRBV7-2 to TRBJ2-2, with D hard to call. This CDR3 region has 15 residues. Trimming removed 4 bases from V and 7 bases from J, with 16 bases in between. From germline, CDR1 is SGHTA and CDR2 FQGNSA. The CDR3 loop reads CASSSKQIGVGELFF. CDR3 sequence (DNA): TGTGCCAGCAGCTCCAAACAGATAGGCGTCGGGGAGCTGTTTTTT.

The rearrangement joins TRBV10-2 to TRBJ2-5, with TRBD1 identical over 11 bases. Trimming cost V 6 bases and J 0 bases; bases outside gene matches: 15. Germline V gives CDR1 WSHSY, CDR2 SAAADI. This CDR3 comprises 19 residues. The CDR3 coding sequence is TGCGCCAGCAGGACCGGGACAGGGGGTCGCCCGCGAGACCAAGAGACCCAGTACTTC. Residues: CASRTGTGGRPRDQETQYF.

The chain couples TRBV7-9 to TRBJ2-7, with TRBD2 as a possible D gene (6 bases). Trimming took off 4 bases at V and 0 bases at J, with 7 bases between the two ends. Germline V gene lookup returns CDR1 SEHNR and CDR2 FQNEAQ (reference sequence). CDR3 length equals 13 residues. The DNA for the CDR3 is TGTGCCAGCAGCTCGGACTACTCCTACGAGCAGTACTTC. As protein: CASSSDYSYEQYF.

The rearrangement joins TRBV6-5 to TRBJ2-4; no definite D call. Germline lookup yields CDR1 MNHEY and CDR2 SVGAGI. V dropped 0 bases and J dropped 8 bases, with 14 bases sitting between them. There are 15 residues in the CDR3. The CDR3 loop reads CASSYSIVGRDIQYF. CDR3 bases: TGTGCCAGCAGTTACTCGATAGTTGGTCGGGACATTCAGTACTTC.

This chain links TRBV15 with TRBJ1-5, with TRBD1 identical over 9 bases. From germline, CDR1 is LNHNV and CDR2 YYDKDF (reference sequence). The V gene end was trimmed by 4 bases and the J gene end by 0 bases; junction bases not matched to a gene: 1. The CDR3 length is 15 residues. This CDR3 is CATSKQGASNQPQHF. The CDR3 bases are TGTGCCACCAGCAAACAGGGGGCTAGCAATCAGCCCCAGCATTTT.

The gene calls are TRBV25-1 and TRBJ2-3, with D tentatively TRBD1 (5 bases). From germline, CDR1 is MGHDK and CDR2 SYGVNS. The CDR3 has 14 amino acids. V was pared by 4 bases and J by 9 bases, with 17 bases between. CDR3 region: CASSGQGSFITQYF. CDR3 DNA sequence: TGTGCCAGCAGTGGTCAGGGATCCTTTATAACGCAGTATTTT.

The chain links TRBV27 to TRBJ1-1; D unclear. Germline V gene sequence: CDR1 MNHEY, CDR2 SMNVEV (reference sequence). This CDR3 is 13 amino acids long. The ends were cut back, 3 bases at V and 6 bases at J, with 11 bases in the middle. CDR3 amino acids: CASSFPGRAEAFF. CDR3 nucleotides: TGTGCCAGCAGTTTTCCTGGGCGTGCTGAAGCTTTCTTT.

The gene calls are TRBV4-3 and TRBJ2-5; no reliable D call. Trimming pared 6 bases from V and 4 bases from J, leaving 21 bases between. The germline gives CDR1 LGHNA, CDR2 YSLEER. This CDR3 contains 16 residues. CDR3 in amino acids: CASSPTATVPGETQYF. DNA of the CDR3: TGCGCCAGCAGTCCGACCGCAACAGTTCCCGGAGAGACCCAGTACTTC.